The following is a T cell receptor (beta chain) sequence with its context. These data originate in a study of OX40 agonist ivuxolimab in advanced cancers. The wider study: Dosing consisted of intravenous ivuxolimab at 0.01 to 10 mg/kg every 2 weeks. The mean age was approximately 60 years, ranging from 23 to 79, with about four fifths of participants male. Anti-PD-1, anti-PD-L1 or anti-CTLA-4 therapy given earlier was allowed, and roughly 38% had some.

The trim removed 4 bases at V and 2 bases at J, leaving 2 bases unmatched. The germline CDR1 and CDR2 sequences are LNHDA and SQIVND (reference sequence). The CDR3 totals 14 residues. TCRdb keeps only in-frame clones here, not all; method: immunoSEQ multiplex PCR. The table records just over 50,000 clones, 84% of them present only once. The sample here was CD4+ or CD8+ T cells sorted from blood, taken in a trial of the OX40 agonist ivuxolimab. The chain joins TRBV19 to TRBJ1-5; 7 bases line up with TRBD1. The sequence was obtained from an adult with an advanced solid tumor such as melanoma, head and neck, liver or kidney cancer. The DNA of the CDR3 is TGTGCCAGTAGTACTACAGGGGGCAATCAGCCCCAGCATTTT. This translates into CASSTTGGNQPQHF.